A single sample is the source of the 25 T cell receptor beta chains below, sequenced in a study of T-cell memory formation after mild COVID-19. TCRdb reprocessed the 5' RACE reads with MiXCR, giving one entry per CDR3 protein. In the table there are 400,000 to 500,000 distinct CDR3 sequences, roughly 20% of which are singletons. Sequencing was carried out using PBMCs or a T cell subset sorted from them (not recorded which). The origin of the receptors is an adult woman who had mild COVID-19 (a few samples of this study predate the infection). Cell type and time point are not known.

In this sample, this clonotype turned up a few times. J is TRBJ1-1 and V is TRBV24-1; 8 bases are a match to TRBD1. The CDR3 length is 15 residues. Germline CDR1 is KGHDR and CDR2 is SFDVKD. V was clipped by 4 bases and J by 0 bases; unmatched bases: 3. CDR3 residues: CATSDGQGMNTEAFF. The CDR3 DNA sequence: TGTGCCACCAGTGACGGACAGGGCATGAACACTGAAGCTTTCTTT.

The V gene is TRBV5-1, the J gene TRBJ2-4; no firm D call. The ends were cut back, 4 bases at V and 0 bases at J, with 14 bases in the middle. CDR1 is SGHRS, CDR2 YFSETQ, per germline. There are 16 residues in the CDR3. CDR3 coding DNA: TGCGCCAGCAGCCCTCTGGAATACCTAGCCAAAAACATTCAGTACTTC. It yields the protein CASSPLEYLAKNIQYF.

The chain links TRBV20-1 to TRBJ1-1; possible D gene TRBD1, 5 bases. There are 15 residues in the CDR3. Per the germline V gene, CDR1 is DFQATT and CDR2 is SNEGSKA (reference sequence). V was shortened by 1 base and J by 7 bases, with 19 bases between the two germline ends. The CDR3 is CSARALQGFGFEAFF. The CDR3 nucleotides are TGCAGTGCTAGAGCTCTTCAGGGCTTCGGGTTTGAAGCTTTCTTT.

The chain carries TRBV5-8 and TRBJ2-3, with 12 bases fitting TRBD1. From germline, CDR1 is SGHTS and CDR2 YDEGEE. Germline trimming cut 3 bases from V and 5 bases from J; bases unmatched to any gene: 4. The CDR3 is 15 residues long. CDR3 DNA sequence: TGTGCCAGCAGCTGGGGACAGGGGGCCGGAGATACGCAGTATTTT. Its translation is CASSWGQGAGDTQYF.

The chain is built from TRBV12-3 or TRBV12-4 and TRBJ2-1; D unresolved. The V gene lost 4 bases and the J gene lost 5 bases, with 15 bases spanning the gap. The CDR3 has 15 residues. CDR3 region: CASSSQLTIHNEQFF. The CDR3 nucleotides read TGTGCCAGCAGTTCTCAACTAACCATTCACAATGAGCAGTTCTTC.

The rearrangement links TRBV18 to TRBJ2-3; D gene uncertain. The CDR3 runs to 16 residues. V lost 6 bases and J 0 bases, leaving 16 bases between the germline ends. CDR1 is KGHSH and CDR2 is LQKENI in the germline V gene. CDR3 region: CASSPRPPSSTDTQYF. CDR3 nucleotides: TGTGCCAGCTCCCCAAGGCCCCCTTCTAGCACAGATACGCAGTATTTT.

This clonotype was counted a few times. The chain links TRBV18 to TRBJ1-1, with D tentatively TRBD1 (5 bases). V was clipped by 3 bases and J by 0 bases, with 14 bases between them. The CDR3 consists of 16 residues. CDR1 KGHSH and CDR2 LQKENI come from the germline V gene. The CDR3, as DNA: TGTGCCAGCTCACCCGGGACGGCGAGCATGAACACTGAAGCTTTCTTT. This translates into CASSPGTASMNTEAFF.

This clonotype was picked up a small number of times. The rearrangement uses TRBV6-1 and TRBJ1-1; no definite D call. Trimming shortened V by 1 base and J by 2 bases, and 5 bases separated the two germline ends. This CDR3 is built from 13 residues. Germline-derived CDR1 and CDR2 are MNHNS and SASEGT. CDR3 sequence reads: CASSEEGNTEAFF. CDR3 coding DNA: TGTGCCAGCAGTGAAGAAGGTAACACTGAAGCTTTCTTT.

The table lists this clonotype with a few counts. A junction boundary mismatches the germline segment, possibly from a read error. The rearrangement joins TRBV5-1 to TRBJ2-7; 13 nucleotides match TRBD2. Germline V gives CDR1 SGHRS, CDR2 YFSETQ. This CDR3 comprises 16 residues. The chain's CDR3 is CASSLGLAGYSYEQYF. CDR3 bases: TGCGCCAGCAGTTTGGGACTAGCGGGGTACTCCTACGAGCAGTACTTC.

This clonotype was seen a few times. J is TRBJ2-5 and V is TRBV19; D gene ambiguous. The germline V and J ends were trimmed by 10 bases and 3 bases, with 9 bases remaining between them. The CDR3 runs 11 residues. Germline lookup yields CDR1 LNHDA and CDR2 SQIVND (reference sequence). CDR3 in DNA: TGTGCCACTTCCGCTGAAGAGACCCAGTACTTC. Translation gives CATSAEETQYF.

V gene TRBV4-1 combines with J gene TRBJ2-1; 10 nucleotides match TRBD1. Looked up from germline, CDR1 is MGHRA and CDR2 is YSYEKL. V was pared by 2 bases and J by 4 bases, with 5 bases of the junction left unmatched. The CDR3 extends over 16 amino acids. CDR3 DNA: TGCGCCAGCAGCCAATCGGGACAGGGGATTTACAATGAGCAGTTCTTC. This encodes CASSQSGQGIYNEQFF.

Only a few counts were recorded for this clonotype. The chain has TRBV4-1 and TRBJ1-1; 8 bases agree with TRBD1. Germline assignment: CDR1 MGHRA and CDR2 YSYEKL. Trimming at V came to 4 bases and at J to 1 base, leaving 8 bases not matched to a gene. This CDR3 contains 16 residues. The CDR3: CASSLQPGQENTEAFF. The CDR3 DNA sequence: TGCGCCAGCAGCCTTCAGCCGGGACAGGAGAACACTGAAGCTTTCTTT.

This clonotype has more than one count but fewer than ten. CDR3 coding DNA: TGCGCCAGCAGCCAAGGAAGGCAGGGCTATAGCAATCAGCCCCAGCATTTT. Its protein product is CASSQGRQGYSNQPQHF. The chain is built from TRBV4-1 and TRBJ1-5; possible D gene TRBD1, 5 bases. Trimming stripped 1 base from V and 0 bases from J, with 13 bases between. The CDR3 runs 17 residues. CDR1 is MGHRA and CDR2 is YSYEKL in the germline V gene.

This clonotype was detected only a few times. The J gene is TRBJ1-4, the V gene TRBV5-5, with TRBD1 matching 7 bases. Looked up from germline, CDR1 is SGHKS and CDR2 is YYEKEE (reference sequence). The CDR3 extends over 15 amino acids. V lost 3 bases, J lost 7 bases, and 9 bases stayed unmatched. The CDR3 loop reads CASSSWDSSSEKLFF. CDR3 in DNA: TGTGCCAGCAGCTCCTGGGACAGTTCGAGTGAAAAACTGTTTTTT.

This chain uses TRBV24-1 with TRBJ1-5, with D hard to call. Between the trimmed V and J ends, which lost 4 bases and 4 bases, there was a span of 13 bases. This CDR3 region has 15 residues. Germline CDR1 KGHDR, CDR2 SFDVKD. The CDR3 DNA reads TGTGCCACCAGTGACCCCGGGAGTGGGAATCAGCCCCAGCATTTT. Translation gives CATSDPGSGNQPQHF.

This clonotype showed up many times. This chain uses TRBV15 with TRBJ2-3; no definite D call. CDR1 is LNHNV, CDR2 YYDKDF, per germline (reference sequence). There are 15 residues in the CDR3. V lost 0 bases and J lost 0, with 7 bases in between. CDR3 DNA: TGTGCCACCAGCAGAGATTTGGGGAGCACAGATACGCAGTATTTT. It is translated as CATSRDLGSTDTQYF.

This chain links TRBV4-2 with TRBJ1-1; D gene unclear. The CDR3 totals 15 residues. The V end was cut by 8 bases, the J end by 0 bases, with 16 bases between. The germline gives CDR1 LGHNA, CDR2 YNFKEQ. The CDR3 region is CASVPREAMNTEAFF. The CDR3 DNA follows: TGTGCCAGCGTACCGCGGGAGGCAATGAACACTGAAGCTTTCTTT.

This chain connects TRBV12-3 or TRBV12-4 to TRBJ1-5; the D gene is possibly TRBD1 (5 bases). This CDR3 comprises 13 residues. The V and J ends lost 5 bases and 5 bases respectively, with 10 bases between them. CDR3 DNA sequence: TGTGCCAGCAGTCGGAAAGGGGATCAGCCCCAGCATTTT. Amino acid sequence: CASSRKGDQPQHF.

CDR3 in amino acids: CASSDPGQGLETQYF. The CDR3 region has the DNA TGCGCCAGCAGCGATCCGGGACAGGGGTTGGAGACCCAGTACTTC. This chain links TRBV5-1 with TRBJ2-5; TRBD1 agrees at 10 bases. The germline CDR1 and CDR2 sequences are SGHRS and YFSETQ. The trim removed 4 bases at V and 5 bases at J, leaving 8 bases unmatched. The CDR3 is made up of 15 amino acids.

This clonotype was seen only a few times. The rearrangement joins TRBV3-2 to TRBJ2-2; TRBD1 reflects the table's D call only, with no check against the DNA. TRBV3-2 is reported as a pseudogene. This CDR3 is built from 16 residues. CDR3 coding DNA: TGTGCCAGCAGCCCCTTCAGGAGAGGGAGTGCCGGGGAGCTGTTTTTT. This encodes CASSPFRRGSAGELFF.

The chain couples TRBV4-2 to TRBJ2-2, with 8 positions matching TRBD2. Germline loops: CDR1 LGHNA, CDR2 YNFKEQ. CDR3 length: 15 residues. With V trimmed by 1 base and J by 6 bases, 4 bases remained unmatched. Written as DNA, the CDR3 is TGTGCCAGCAGCCAAGTGGAGCGGGGGTCCGGGGAGCTGTTTTTT. Its protein product is CASSQVERGSGELFF.

The chain couples TRBV7-2 to TRBJ2-1, with D perhaps TRBD1 or TRBD2 (5 bases each). Germline CDR1 is SGHTA and CDR2 is FQGNSA. The CDR3 has 16 amino acids. Trimming stripped 3 bases from V and 0 bases from J, with 12 bases between. The CDR3: CASSLVGPNSYNEQFF. Written as DNA, the CDR3 is TGTGCCAGCAGCTTGGTGGGACCCAACTCCTACAATGAGCAGTTCTTC.

This clonotype was found a few times. The V and J genes are TRBV6-4 and TRBJ1-6; 7 bases align to TRBD1. The germline gives CDR1 MRHNA, CDR2 SNTAGT. The CDR3 loop spans 12 amino acids. V gave up 10 bases and J gave up 7 bases; unmatched junction bases: 4. Here the CDR3 DNA reads TGTGCCATTGGACAGGCCAATTCACCCCTCCACTTT. Its translation is CAIGQANSPLHF.

The V and J genes are TRBV7-2 and TRBJ2-2; D gene ambiguous. CDR3 length: 13 amino acids. V dropped 2 bases and J dropped 5 bases, with 6 bases sitting between them. CDR1 and CDR2 (germline): SGHTA, FQGNSA. CDR3: CASSLPWTGELFF. The DNA for the CDR3 is TGTGCCAGCAGCTTACCTTGGACCGGGGAGCTGTTTTTT.

The CDR3: CATSDFSRGYQETQYF. As DNA, the CDR3 is TGTGCCACCAGTGATTTTTCACGGGGGTACCAAGAGACCCAGTACTTC. The chain uses TRBV24-1 and TRBJ2-5, with D possibly TRBD2 on 6 matching bases. Looked up from germline, CDR1 is KGHDR and CDR2 is SFDVKD. The CDR3 consists of 16 residues. V lost 1 base to trimming and J lost 0 bases, with 11 bases between them.